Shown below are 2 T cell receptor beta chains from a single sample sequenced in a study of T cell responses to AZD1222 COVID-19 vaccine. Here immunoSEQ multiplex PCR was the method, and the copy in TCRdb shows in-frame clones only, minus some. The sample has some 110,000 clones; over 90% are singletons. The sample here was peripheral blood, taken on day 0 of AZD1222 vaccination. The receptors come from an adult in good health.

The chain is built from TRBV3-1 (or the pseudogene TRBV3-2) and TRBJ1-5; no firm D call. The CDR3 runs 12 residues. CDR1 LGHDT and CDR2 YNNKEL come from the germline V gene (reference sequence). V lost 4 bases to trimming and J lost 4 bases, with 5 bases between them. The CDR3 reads CASSRLNQPQHF. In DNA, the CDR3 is TGTGCCAGCAGCCGATTAAATCAGCCCCAGCATTTT.

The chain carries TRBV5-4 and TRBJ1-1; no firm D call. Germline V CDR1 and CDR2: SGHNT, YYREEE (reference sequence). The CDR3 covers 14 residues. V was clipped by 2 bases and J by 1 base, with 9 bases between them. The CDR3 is CASSFGFGNTEAFF. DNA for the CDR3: TGTGCCAGCAGCTTCGGGTTTGGGAACACTGAAGCTTTCTTT.